This TCR beta chain emerged from a study of blood T cell repertoires in COVID-19 (dated by TCRdb to 2019 to 2021). Looking at the study overall: The collaborator samples originated in the United States, Italy and Spain and spanned the acute and convalescent phases of COVID-19. Samples came from the ongoing ImmuneRACE study (first 160 participants) plus 1,254 subjects from 6 global collaborators. Where available, HLA class I and class II types were obtained from metadata supplied by the sample provider rather than from assay-based typing. The prospective study material was composed of cDNA or gDNA derived from T cells, B-cell-depleted T cells, or PBMCs. Subjects who had been exposed to COVID-19, were actively infected with it, or had recovered from it provided the deeply sampled blood TCRbeta repertoires that made up the dataset. Sample metadata almost always included a de-identified subject ID, COVID-19 status, age in years and sex. The repertoires were made available in a free public database intended to serve as a resource for research on the immune response to SARS-CoV-2.

Turning to this clone: Its binding antigen is unknown. Qualities for individual bases were not recorded, and no much larger clone is one base off.

The CDR3 runs 17 residues from the cysteine to the phenylalanine. Only the CDR3 part of the read is kept: 51 bases, read in frame from the first base. According to the germline V gene, CDR1 reads SGHRS and CDR2 reads YFSETQ. Trimming at the junction amounts to 0 bases on V and 6 bases on J, and the germline ends lie 18 bases apart. Another Seattle source contributed samples from volunteer blood donors who had recovered from COVID-19. The collaborating institutions used their own protocols to collect whole blood in K2EDTA tubes. For TCRbeta analysis, collaborators shipped samples as frozen whole blood, isolated PBMCs, or DNA extracted from either of those sample types. General study outcomes and caveats: How much clinical and demographic metadata was included differed by source and by participant, and the metadata was provided uncurated.

The immunoSEQ Assay, a bias-controlled multiplex PCR, was used to amplify TCRbeta CDR3 regions from genomic DNA. As for the authors' bioinformatics: The number of nucleated cells in each sample was estimated from the amplification of reference gene primers within the assay. To quantify the absolute abundance of each unique TCRbeta CDR3 rearrangement, sequence reads were collapsed and filtered. Productive Simpson clonality was computed per sample as the square root of Simpson's diversity index over productive rearrangements. In its TCRdb copy, this immuneACCESS table keeps in-frame sequences only and misses some clones. Where compared with another copy, unresolved V genes explain less than half of these, and the others have no known cause. V, J and clone size derive from that table, while D and trimming were established from the DNA sequence. Counted in this sample were 200,000 to 250,000 clones; roughly 80% of them appeared once. Approximately 5.1% of the sample belongs to the ten largest clones.

The receptor chain draws on TRBV5-1 and TRBJ2-2; matching of 5 bases hints at TRBD1 as the D gene. The TCR comes from a woman aged 55-70 years who had recovered from COVID-19. Sequenced input: peripheral blood. The CDR3 in this case is CASSLASTTQGAGELFF. The nucleotide sequence is given as TGCGCCAGCAGCTTGGCCTCCACAACCCAGGGCGCCGGGGAGCTGTTTTTT. This CDR3, with the reference TRBV5-1 and TRBJ2-2 proteins standing in past its ends, gives the full variable domain KAGVTQTPRYLIKTRGQQVTLSCSPISGHRSVSWYQQTPGQGLQFLFEYFSETQRNKGNFPGRFSGRQFSNSRSEMNVSTLELGDSALYLCASSLASTTQGAGELFFGEGSRLTVL.